The clone carrying this T cell receptor beta chain showed up just a few times. TCRdb reanalysed the RT-PCR reads using MiXCR and keeps one entry per CDR3 protein. Of some 880,000 distinct CDR3 sequences listed, roughly 18% are singletons. This sample was taken from a study of patients and donors after allogeneic stem cell transplantation. V lost 3 bases and J 3 bases, leaving 10 bases between the germline ends. Germline-derived CDR1 and CDR2 are DFQATT and SNEGSKA (reference sequence). CDR3 length: 13 amino acids. This chain connects TRBV20-1 to TRBJ2-3, with D perhaps TRBD1 (5 bases). This sequence was found in a human donor who was either an allogeneic HSCT recipient or a stem cell or donor lymphocyte infusion donor (not recorded which). It is not recorded whose cells these are; they may come from a transplant donor. Sequencing input: blood, either unsorted or a sorted T cell fraction (not recorded which). In DNA form, the CDR3 reads TGCAGTGCTAGGTCCAGGGTTACAGATACGCAGTATTTT. This sequence encodes CSARSRVTDTQYF.